The 23 T cell receptor beta chains presented below share a single source sample, sequenced in a study of cytomegalovirus exposure and HLA in healthy donors. The study ran its PCR with 60 Vbeta and 13 Jbeta primers. Assay used: immunoSEQ multiplex PCR; TCRdb lists only in-frame clones, some missing. This sample has some 150,000 clones; about a tenth occur once, and the top ten carry 1.8%. Material for sequencing was PBMCs. These receptors were collected from a male donor in good health and CMV-seronegative.

This clone occurred a few times. The DNA of the CDR3 is TGTGCCAGCAGTCCCCTCACAGGGTCTCGGACTGAAGCTTTCTTT. Its protein product is CASSPLTGSRTEAFF. The chain employs TRBV27 and TRBJ1-1; TRBD1 is a possible D gene (6 bases). Germline-derived CDR1 and CDR2 are MNHEY and SMNVEV (reference sequence). The CDR3 totals 15 residues. V was cut by 5 bases and J by 5 bases, with 18 bases left in between.

This clone has a handful of counts. The rearrangement uses TRBV28 and TRBJ1-1; D is ambiguous. Trimming shortened V by 11 bases and J by 0 bases, and 10 bases separated the two germline ends. CDR1 is MDHEN, CDR2 SYDVKM, per germline. The CDR3 consists of 12 residues. Written as DNA, the CDR3 is TGTGCCTCACGGGTTATGAACACTGAAGCTTTCTTT. It encodes CASRVMNTEAFF.

This clone was counted a few times. This chain uses TRBV7-2 with TRBJ1-1; 7 nucleotides match TRBD1. This CDR3 spans 14 amino acids. The V gene's germline CDR1 is SGHTA and CDR2 FQGNSA. Germline trimming cut 6 bases from V and 6 bases from J; bases unmatched to any gene: 10. This CDR3 reads CASRPPQGIAEAFF. CDR3 nucleotides: TGTGCCAGCAGACCTCCACAGGGGATCGCTGAAGCTTTCTTT.

This clone was found a few times. This chain connects TRBV23-1 to TRBJ1-4; 11 positions agree with TRBD1. TRBV23-1 is designated an ORF whose function remains uncertain. The CDR3 has 15 residues. The V segment lost 1 base and the J segment 8 bases; nucleotides outside the gene matches: 3. The CDR3 DNA reads as TGCGCCAGCAGTCAATACGGGACAGGGGGGGAAAAACTGTTTTTT. Residues: CASSQYGTGGEKLFF.

V gene TRBV4-3 combines with J gene TRBJ2-1; 7 positions match TRBD2. CDR1 is LGHNA and CDR2 is YSLEER in the germline V gene. The trim removed 2 bases at V and 3 bases at J, leaving 7 bases unmatched. This CDR3 contains 16 residues. The CDR3 reads CASSQLWGGVYNEQFF. The CDR3 DNA follows: TGCGCCAGCAGCCAACTTTGGGGGGGGGTCTACAATGAGCAGTTCTTC.

In this sample, this clone turned up a few times. The chain uses TRBV2 and TRBJ1-1; unclear D gene. Trimming left V 5 bases short and J 4 bases short, with 14 bases between. The CDR3 spans 14 residues. Germline-derived CDR1 and CDR2 are SNHLY and FYNNEI. CDR3 in amino acids: CASSLAKTFTEAFF. For the CDR3, the DNA is TGTGCCAGCAGTCTGGCAAAAACGTTCACTGAAGCTTTCTTT.

The rearrangement uses TRBV29-1 and TRBJ1-2; 9 bases are a match to TRBD1. There are 13 residues in the CDR3. V lost 6 bases to trimming and J lost 5 bases; unmatched junction nucleotides: 7. The germline V gene has CDR1 SQVTM and CDR2 ANQGSEA. CDR3 sequence (DNA): TGCAGCGTAAGCCCGGGACAGGGTTATGGCTACACCTTC. Translation: CSVSPGQGYGYTF.

In this sample, this clone turned up a few times. V gene TRBV10-3 combines with J gene TRBJ2-1, with 7 positions matching TRBD2. CDR3 length: 13 residues. V lost 8 bases, J lost 2 bases, and 3 bases stayed unmatched. CDR1 and CDR2 (germline): ENHRY, SYGVKD. The CDR3 DNA reads TGTGCCATCGGCGGGAGCCCCTACAATGAGCAGTTCTTC. It specifies CAIGGSPYNEQFF.

The V gene is TRBV4-2, the J gene TRBJ2-3; D remains unclear. With 1 base removed from V and 3 bases from J, the gap between germline ends came to 11 bases. The germline CDR1 and CDR2 sequences are LGHNA and YNFKEQ. The CDR3 totals 15 residues. The CDR3 protein is CASSQVSGGTDTQYF. CDR3 nucleotides: TGTGCCAGCAGCCAAGTCTCGGGTGGGACAGATACGCAGTATTTT.

The V call is TRBV5-4, the J call TRBJ2-1; D is perhaps TRBD2 (6 bases). Germline CDR1 reads SGHNT; CDR2 reads YYREEE (reference sequence). Trimming shortened V by 4 bases and J by 9 bases, and 11 bases separated the two germline ends. The CDR3 is made up of 12 amino acids. The CDR3 spells CASSKTSIEQFF. The CDR3 DNA reads TGTGCCAGCAGCAAGACTAGTATTGAGCAGTTCTTC.

A few counts support this clone. The chain has TRBV18 and TRBJ1-1; 7 nucleotides agree with TRBD1. V lost 4 bases to trimming and J lost 0 bases; unmatched junction nucleotides: 14. Germline V lookup: CDR1 KGHSH, CDR2 LQKENI. The CDR3 extends over 18 amino acids. The CDR3 protein is CASSLRAPTGTMNTEAFF. In DNA form, the CDR3 reads TGTGCCAGCTCACTCCGGGCCCCGACAGGGACCATGAACACTGAAGCTTTCTTT.

This clone was counted only a few times. The V and J genes are TRBV29-1 and TRBJ2-2; 7 nucleotides line up with TRBD1. Germline V gene data show CDR1 as SQVTM and CDR2 as ANQGSEA. The junction had 3 bases not matched to a gene; V was cut back by 4 bases and J by 1 base. This CDR3 has 14 amino acids. The CDR3 DNA reads TGCAGCGTTGCGAGACAGGGGAACACCGGGGAGCTGTTTTTT. Translated: CSVARQGNTGELFF.

V and J are TRBV18 and TRBJ1-1; D is unresolved. Germline V lookup: CDR1 KGHSH, CDR2 LQKENI. The CDR3 totals 13 residues. V shed 0 bases and J shed 8 bases, with 10 bases lying between them. CDR3 protein: CASSPPESAEAFF. As DNA, the CDR3 is TGTGCCAGCTCACCACCGGAGTCGGCAGAAGCTTTCTTT.

The V gene is TRBV28, the J gene TRBJ1-3; D is perhaps TRBD1 (5 bases). In germline, CDR1 is MDHEN, CDR2 SYDVKM. V lost 5 bases, J lost 0 bases, and 14 bases lay in between. The CDR3 runs to 16 residues. The CDR3 here is CASSPPRVVSGNTIYF. Here the CDR3 DNA reads TGTGCCAGCAGTCCCCCCAGGGTCGTCTCTGGAAACACCATATATTTT.

This clone occurred a few times. This chain connects TRBV5-1 to TRBJ2-7; the match to TRBD2 covers 12 bases. Germline V gene data show CDR1 as SGHRS and CDR2 as YFSETQ. CDR3 length: 16 residues. Germline trimming cut 0 bases from V and 4 bases from J; bases unmatched to any gene: 5. This CDR3 is CASSLGGLAGFYEQYF. In DNA, the CDR3 is TGCGCCAGCAGCTTGGGGGGACTAGCGGGTTTTTACGAGCAGTACTTC.

This clone has just a few counts. The chain recombines TRBV5-1 with TRBJ2-1; D perhaps matches TRBD1 (5 bases). This CDR3 is built from 16 residues. Germline lookup yields CDR1 SGHRS and CDR2 YFSETQ. The V and J ends lost 2 bases and 7 bases respectively, with 19 bases between them. CDR3 loop: CASSFLGGASGNEQFF. Written as DNA, the CDR3 is TGCGCCAGCAGCTTTCTGGGTGGGGCTTCTGGAAATGAGCAGTTCTTC.

This clone has just a few counts. CDR3 amino acids: CASSTLDSYSSYNEQFF. The CDR3 nucleotides read TGTGCCAGCAGTACCCTAGACAGTTATAGCTCCTACAATGAGCAGTTCTTC. The chain is built from TRBV27 and TRBJ2-1, with TRBD1 as a possible D gene (5 bases). V was trimmed by 5 bases and J by 0 bases, leaving 17 bases between them. The CDR3 runs 17 residues. The germline V gene encodes CDR1 MNHEY and CDR2 SMNVEV (reference sequence).

This clone was seen more than once but under ten times. The chain has TRBV18 and TRBJ1-2; 8 bases line up with TRBD1. The CDR3 has 15 amino acids. The V and J ends lost 0 bases and 8 bases, in that order; junction bases with no gene match: 8. Germline V gene lookup returns CDR1 KGHSH and CDR2 LQKENI. The CDR3 region is CASSPPDRGRSGYTF. The CDR3 coding sequence is TGTGCCAGCTCACCACCTGACAGGGGACGGAGCGGCTACACCTTC.

The CDR3 region is CASSKDRFSTDTQYF. The CDR3, as DNA: TGCGCCAGCAGCAAGGACAGATTTAGCACAGATACGCAGTATTTT. J is TRBJ2-3 and V is TRBV5-1; a weak D match, TRBD1 (6 bases). Trimming took off 4 bases at V and 0 bases at J, with 12 bases between the two ends. CDR3 length: 15 amino acids. The germline gives CDR1 SGHRS, CDR2 YFSETQ.

The chain couples TRBV27 to TRBJ2-2; the match to TRBD1 covers 8 bases. V gave up 8 bases and J gave up 1 base; unmatched junction bases: 6. The CDR3 length is 15 residues. Germline lookup yields CDR1 MNHEY and CDR2 SMNVEV (reference sequence). For the CDR3, the DNA is TGTGCCAGCTCCCCCGGGACAGGGAACACCGGGGAGCTGTTTTTT. Protein product: CASSPGTGNTGELFF.

The chain couples TRBV10-2 to TRBJ2-1, with 8 nucleotides matching TRBD2. Germline lookup yields CDR1 WSHSY and CDR2 SAAADI. This CDR3 comprises 15 residues. V gave up 3 bases and J gave up 7 bases; unmatched junction bases: 8. CDR3 sequence (DNA): TGCGCCAGCAGTGACTCAAGCGGGAGATCTAATGAGCAGTTCTTC. Translating gives CASSDSSGRSNEQFF.

The chain couples TRBV7-8 to TRBJ2-3; TRBD1 aligns across 9 bases. The germline V gene has CDR1 SGHVS and CDR2 FQNEAQ. The CDR3 runs to 19 residues. V lost 5 bases and J lost 4; bases outside the gene matches: 19. The CDR3 coding sequence is TGTGCCAGCAGCCCCAGTCCCGGGACAGGGTCAGGAAGAGCAGATACGCAGTATTTT. The encoded protein is CASSPSPGTGSGRADTQYF. The entire variable domain, with the rest obtained from reference TRBV7-8 and TRBJ2-3, is as follows: GAGVSQSPRYKVAKRGQDVALRCDPISGHVSLFWYQQALGQGPEFLTYFQNEAQLDKSGLPSDRFFAERPEGSVSTLKIQRTQQEDSAVYLCASSPSPGTGSGRADTQYFGPGTRLTVL.

This clone was detected only a few times. The gene calls are TRBV5-4 and TRBJ1-1, with TRBD1 matching over 11 bases. Losses at the gene ends were 2 bases for V and 4 bases for J; bases not matched to a gene: 13. Germline V CDR1 and CDR2: SGHNT, YYREEE (reference sequence). The CDR3 sequence is 18 residues long. The CDR3 sequence is CASSLTRDRGIGRTEAFF. CDR3 DNA sequence: TGTGCCAGCAGCTTAACCCGGGACAGGGGGATTGGGCGCACTGAAGCTTTCTTT.